The clone carrying this T cell receptor (beta chain) was seen a single time. This entry comes from a study of long-term antiretroviral therapy in people with HIV. The CDR3 covers 15 residues. The V gene's germline CDR1 is MNHEY and CDR2 SVGAGI. V lost 0 bases and J lost 2, with 9 bases in between. Run at survey level, the immunoSEQ assay was version v3.0. Method: immunoSEQ multiplex PCR; TCRdb's copy keeps in-frame clones and lacks some. This table holds over 25,000 clones, around 89% found once. The specimen comprised unsorted PBMCs, sampled 0.5 years after starting antiretroviral therapy. This receptor was identified in a woman younger than 35 with HIV. The J gene is TRBJ2-3, the V gene TRBV6-5; D is perhaps TRBD2 (6 bases). CDR3 DNA: TGTGCCAGCAGTTACTCGGGAGGTAACACAGATACGCAGTATTTT. Translating gives CASSYSGGNTDTQYF.